Listed below are T cell receptor beta chains from one sample, sequenced in a study of T-cell memory formation after mild COVID-19. TCRdb redid the calling of the 5' RACE reads with MiXCR, one entry per CDR3 protein. The data contain over 300,000 distinct CDR3 sequences, more than 20% of them singletons. The sequencing input was PBMCs or a T cell subset sorted from them (not recorded which). The receptors come from a man aged 18 to 29 who had mild COVID-19 (a few samples of this study predate the infection). Cell type and time point are not known. Both conserved end residues are part of each CDR3. The D gene is left open where the match is weak. Clone size, where shown, is once, few, many, or a class for clones that have expanded.

D: NA
size: many
J: TRBJ2-1
V: TRBV29-1
DNA: TGCAGCGTCGCCGTCACAGGGACTGAGCAGTTCTTC
CDR3: CSVAVTGTEQFF

D: TRBD2
size: NA
J: TRBJ2-3
V: TRBV4-3
DNA: TGCGCCAGCAGCCAAGCCCTAGCGGGGGCGGGAGATACGCAGTATTTT
CDR3: CASSQALAGAGDTQYF

D: TRBD1
size: NA
J: TRBJ2-7
V: TRBV10-3
DNA: TGTGCCATCAGTGATACCGGGACAGGGTACGAGCAGTACTTC
CDR3: CAISDTGTGYEQYF

D: NA
size: NA
J: TRBJ2-5
V: TRBV5-4
DNA: TGTGCCAGCAGCTTGGATAATCAAGAGACCCAGTACTTC
CDR3: CASSLDNQETQYF

D: TRBD2
size: NA
J: TRBJ2-1
V: TRBV4-3
DNA: TGCGCCAGCAGCCAAGAGAGAGGTCTAGCGGGGGGCGAGCAGTTCTTC
CDR3: CASSQERGLAGGEQFF

D: TRBD1
size: few
J: TRBJ2-1
V: TRBV5-5
DNA: TGTGCCAGCAGCCCCAGACAGGGGGCGGGCGACAATGAGCAGTTCTTC
CDR3: CASSPRQGAGDNEQFF

D: TRBD1
size: few
J: TRBJ1-2
V: TRBV20-1
DNA: TGCAGTGCAGAGACAGGGGGCTATGGCTACACCTTC
CDR3: CSAETGGYGYTF

D: TRBD2
size: many
J: TRBJ2-3
V: TRBV9
DNA: TGTGCCAGCAGCGTAGAGTGGGGGGGAACAGATACGCAGTATTTT
CDR3: CASSVEWGGTDTQYF

D: TRBD1
size: once
J: TRBJ1-1
V: TRBV9
DNA: TGTGCCAGCAGCGTAGGGACAGGCCTGAACACTGAAGCTTTCTTT
CDR3: CASSVGTGLNTEAFF

D: TRBD2
size: few
J: TRBJ2-3
V: TRBV6-2/TRBV6-3
DNA: TGTGCCAGCACCCGCCGTAGGAGCGGGGGGGCGTTTAGCACAGATACGCAGTATTTT
CDR3: CASTRRRSGGAFSTDTQYF

D: NA
size: few
J: TRBJ2-7
V: TRBV10-1
DNA: TGCGCCAGCAGTGAAGGGCCAGGGGGAGGGCAGTACTTC
CDR3: CASSEGPGGGQYF

D: TRBD1
size: NA
J: TRBJ1-4
V: TRBV12-3/TRBV12-4
DNA: TGTGCCTGCCTTATGGTACAGGGGGGAGTTATTGAAAAACTGTTTTTT
CDR3: CACLMVQGGVIEKLFF

D: TRBD2
size: NA
J: TRBJ2-3
V: TRBV24-1
DNA: TGTGCCACCACGGATAGCGGGGGAACAGATACGCAGTATTTT
CDR3: CATTDSGGTDTQYF

D: NA
size: few
J: TRBJ2-3
V: TRBV7-2
DNA: TGTGCCAGCAGCTACCCCGGGACAGATACGCAGTATTTT
CDR3: CASSYPGTDTQYF

D: NA
size: NA
J: TRBJ1-5
V: TRBV30
DNA: TGTGCCTGGAGTGAGATGAGCAATCAGCCCCAGCATTTT
CDR3: CAWSEMSNQPQHF

D: NA
size: NA
J: TRBJ2-2
V: TRBV5-6
DNA: TGTGCCAGCGGGAGGGGGGAGAACACCGGGGAGCTGTTTTTT
CDR3: CASGRGENTGELFF

D: NA
size: many
J: TRBJ1-1
V: TRBV7-2
DNA: TGTGCCAGCAGCCGGGCCCTAAACACTGAAGCTTTCTTT
CDR3: CASSRALNTEAFF

D: TRBD1
size: NA
J: TRBJ2-2
V: TRBV6-1
DNA: TGTGCCAGCAGACCGGGACAGGTGAACACCGGGGAGCTGTTTTTT
CDR3: CASRPGQVNTGELFF

D: TRBD2
size: few
J: TRBJ2-5
V: TRBV5-1
DNA: TGCGCCAGCAGCTTGGTCGGCGGGGGGGCAGAGACCCAGTACTTC
CDR3: CASSLVGGGAETQYF

D: NA
size: few
J: TRBJ1-4
V: TRBV6-6
DNA: TGTGCCAGCAGGGGGAGGGACTTAGGCAGGGAAAAACTGTTTTTT
CDR3: CASRGRDLGREKLFF

D: NA
size: NA
J: TRBJ1-2
V: TRBV6-1
DNA: TGTGCCAGCAGTGGGTCGTCCTATGGCTACACCTTC
CDR3: CASSGSSYGYTF

D: NA
size: NA
J: TRBJ1-6
V: TRBV6-5
DNA: TGTGCCAGCAGTTACAGGGGGGATTGGGATTCACCCCTCCACTTT
CDR3: CASSYRGDWDSPLHF

D: TRBD2
size: many
J: TRBJ2-3
V: TRBV29-1
DNA: TGCAGCGTTGAAGATAAGCGGGGTGGGCAGTATTTT
CDR3: CSVEDKRGGQYF